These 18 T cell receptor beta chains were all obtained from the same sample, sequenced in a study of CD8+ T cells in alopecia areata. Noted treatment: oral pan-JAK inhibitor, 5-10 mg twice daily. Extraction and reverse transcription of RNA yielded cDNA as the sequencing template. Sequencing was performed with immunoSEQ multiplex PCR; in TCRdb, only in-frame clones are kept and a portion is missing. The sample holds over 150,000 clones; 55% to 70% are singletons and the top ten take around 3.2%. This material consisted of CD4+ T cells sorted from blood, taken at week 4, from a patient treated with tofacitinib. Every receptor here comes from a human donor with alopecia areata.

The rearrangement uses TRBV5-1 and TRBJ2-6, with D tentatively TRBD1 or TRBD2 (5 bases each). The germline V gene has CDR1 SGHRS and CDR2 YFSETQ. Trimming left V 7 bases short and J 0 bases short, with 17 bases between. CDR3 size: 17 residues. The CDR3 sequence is CASRNPGRRSGANVLTF. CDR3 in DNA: TGCGCCAGCCGTAACCCGGGACGTCGCTCTGGGGCCAACGTCCTGACTTTC.

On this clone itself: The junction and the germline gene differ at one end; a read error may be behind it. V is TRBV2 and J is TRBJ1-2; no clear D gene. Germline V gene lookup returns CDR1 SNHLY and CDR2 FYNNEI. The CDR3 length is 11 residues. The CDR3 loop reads CASSEVSVFPF. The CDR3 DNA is TGTGCCAGCAGTGAGGTTTCGGTGTTTCCCTTC. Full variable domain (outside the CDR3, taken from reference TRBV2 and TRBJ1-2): EPEVTQTPSHQVTQMGQEVILRCVPISNHLYFYWYRQILGQKVEFLVSFYNNEISEKSEIFDDQFSVERPDGSNFTLKIRSTKLEDSAMYFCASSEVSVFPFGSGTRLTVV.

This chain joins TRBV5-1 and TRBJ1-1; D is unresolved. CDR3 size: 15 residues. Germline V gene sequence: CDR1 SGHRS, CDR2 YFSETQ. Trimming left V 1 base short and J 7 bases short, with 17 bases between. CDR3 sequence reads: CASSLIVGAGVEAFF. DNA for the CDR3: TGCGCCAGCAGCTTGATCGTGGGCGCGGGCGTTGAAGCTTTCTTT.

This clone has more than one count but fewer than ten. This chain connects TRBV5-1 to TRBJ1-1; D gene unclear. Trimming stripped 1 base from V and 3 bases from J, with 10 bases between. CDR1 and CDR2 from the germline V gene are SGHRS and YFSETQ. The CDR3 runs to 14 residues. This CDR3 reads CASSLYGRDTEAFF. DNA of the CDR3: TGCGCCAGCAGCTTGTACGGAAGAGACACTGAAGCTTTCTTT. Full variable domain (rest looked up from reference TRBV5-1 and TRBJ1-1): KAGVTQTPRYLIKTRGQQVTLSCSPISGHRSVSWYQQTPGQGLQFLFEYFSETQRNKGNFPGRFSGRQFSNSRSEMNVSTLELGDSALYLCASSLYGRDTEAFFGQGTRLTVV.

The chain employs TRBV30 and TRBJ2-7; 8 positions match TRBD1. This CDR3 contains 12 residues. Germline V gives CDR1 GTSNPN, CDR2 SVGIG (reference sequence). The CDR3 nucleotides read TGTGCTTCCGGGACAGGAGCTTACGAGCAGTACTTC. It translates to CASGTGAYEQYF.

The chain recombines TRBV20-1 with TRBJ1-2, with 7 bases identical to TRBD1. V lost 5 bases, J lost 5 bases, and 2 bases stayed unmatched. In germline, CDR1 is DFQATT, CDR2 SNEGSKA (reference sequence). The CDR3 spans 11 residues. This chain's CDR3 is CSARTGYGYTF. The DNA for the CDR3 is TGCAGTGCTCGGACAGGTTATGGCTACACCTTC.

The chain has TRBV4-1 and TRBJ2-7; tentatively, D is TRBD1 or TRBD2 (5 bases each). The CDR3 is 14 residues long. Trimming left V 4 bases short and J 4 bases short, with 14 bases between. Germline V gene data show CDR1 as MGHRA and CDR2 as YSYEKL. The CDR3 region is CASSRPGQTYEQYF. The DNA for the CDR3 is TGCGCCAGCAGCCGCCCGGGGCAGACATACGAGCAGTACTTC.

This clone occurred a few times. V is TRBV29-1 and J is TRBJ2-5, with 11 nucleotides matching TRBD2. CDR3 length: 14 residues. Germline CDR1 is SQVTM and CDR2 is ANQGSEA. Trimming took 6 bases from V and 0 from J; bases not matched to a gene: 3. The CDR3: CSVPSGGYQETQYF. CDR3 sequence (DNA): TGCAGCGTGCCTAGCGGGGGGTACCAAGAGACCCAGTACTTC.

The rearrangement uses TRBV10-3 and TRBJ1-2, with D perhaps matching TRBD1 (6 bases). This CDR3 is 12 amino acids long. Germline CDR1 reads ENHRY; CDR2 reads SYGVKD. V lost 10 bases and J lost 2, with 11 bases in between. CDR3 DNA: TGTGCCACTGAAGGGGGGAACTATGGCTACACCTTC. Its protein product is CATEGGNYGYTF.

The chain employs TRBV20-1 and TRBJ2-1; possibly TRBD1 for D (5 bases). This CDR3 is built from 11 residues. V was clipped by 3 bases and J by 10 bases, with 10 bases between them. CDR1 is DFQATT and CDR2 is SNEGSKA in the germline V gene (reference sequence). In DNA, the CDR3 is TGCAGTGCTAGCAGGGTTTACGAGCAGTTCTTC. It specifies CSASRVYEQFF.

As DNA, the CDR3 is TGTGCCAGCAAGAGAGAGGGACAGACGTACGAGCAGTACTTC. It yields the protein CASKREGQTYEQYF. The chain recombines TRBV7-2 with TRBJ2-7, with 7 bases fitting TRBD1. V lost 7 bases and J lost 4; bases outside the gene matches: 10. The CDR3 consists of 14 residues. Germline V CDR1 and CDR2: SGHTA, FQGNSA. Drawing the rest from reference TRBV7-2 and TRBJ2-7, the complete variable domain is GAGVSQSPSNKVTEKGKDVELRCDPISGHTALYWYRQSLGQGLEFLIYFQGNSAPDKSGLPSDRFSAERTGGSVSTLTIQRTQQEDSAVYLCASKREGQTYEQYFGPGTRLTVT.

The CDR3 region has the DNA TGTGCCAGTAGTAGGGACAGGGAAGAGACCCAGTACTTC. The encoded protein is CASSRDREETQYF. V is TRBV19 and J is TRBJ2-5, with TRBD1 identical over 9 bases. Germline values: CDR1 LNHDA, CDR2 SQIVND (reference sequence). This CDR3 region has 13 residues. J gave up 3 bases and V 4 bases, and 0 bases lay outside the gene matches.

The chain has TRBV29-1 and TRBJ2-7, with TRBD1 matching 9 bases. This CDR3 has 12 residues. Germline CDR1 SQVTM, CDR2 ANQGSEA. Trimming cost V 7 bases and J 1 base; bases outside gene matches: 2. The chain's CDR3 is CSADRGSYEQYF. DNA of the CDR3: TGCAGCGCCGACAGGGGGTCCTACGAGCAGTACTTC.

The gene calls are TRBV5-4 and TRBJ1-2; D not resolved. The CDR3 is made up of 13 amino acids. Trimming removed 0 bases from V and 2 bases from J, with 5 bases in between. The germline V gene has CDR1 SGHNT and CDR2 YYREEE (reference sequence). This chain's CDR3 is CASSLDGNYGYTF. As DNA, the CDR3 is TGTGCCAGCAGCTTGGACGGGAACTATGGCTACACCTTC.

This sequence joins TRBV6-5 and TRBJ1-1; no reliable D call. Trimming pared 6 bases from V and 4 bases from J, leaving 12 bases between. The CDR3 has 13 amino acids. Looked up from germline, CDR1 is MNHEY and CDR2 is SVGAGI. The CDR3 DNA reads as TGTGCCAGCAGCTGGAAGATGGGCACTGAAGCTTTCTTT. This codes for CASSWKMGTEAFF.

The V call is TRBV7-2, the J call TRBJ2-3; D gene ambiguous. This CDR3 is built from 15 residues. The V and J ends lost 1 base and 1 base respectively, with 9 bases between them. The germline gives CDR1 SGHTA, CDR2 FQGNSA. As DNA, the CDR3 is TGTGCCAGCAGCTTAGGGTCGGTGGGCACAGATACGCAGTATTTT. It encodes CASSLGSVGTDTQYF.

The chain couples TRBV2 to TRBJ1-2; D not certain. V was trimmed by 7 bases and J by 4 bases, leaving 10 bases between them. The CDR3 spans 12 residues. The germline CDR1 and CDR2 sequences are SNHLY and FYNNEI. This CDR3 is CASKFDLYGYTF. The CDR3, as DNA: TGTGCCAGCAAATTCGACCTCTATGGCTACACCTTC.

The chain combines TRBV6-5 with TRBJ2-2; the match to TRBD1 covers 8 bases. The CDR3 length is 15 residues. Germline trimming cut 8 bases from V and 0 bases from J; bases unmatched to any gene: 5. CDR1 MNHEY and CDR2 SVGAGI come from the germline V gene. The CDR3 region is CASSQTGANTGELFF. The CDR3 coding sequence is TGTGCCAGCTCTCAGACAGGGGCGAACACCGGGGAGCTGTTTTTT.